This passage covers 30 T cell receptor beta chains from one sample sequenced in a study of cytomegalovirus exposure and HLA in healthy donors. Method: immunoSEQ multiplex PCR; TCRdb's copy keeps in-frame clones and lacks some. Of under 65,000 clones detected, about nine tenths appear once; the ten largest clones hold approximately 8.1%. The specimen sequenced was PBMCs. All receptors come from a young woman in good health and CMV-seropositive.

V is TRBV28 and J is TRBJ1-1, with D perhaps TRBD1 (6 bases). Germline V gene data show CDR1 as MDHEN and CDR2 as SYDVKM. This CDR3 is 10 amino acids long. Trimming took 6 bases from V and 8 from J, leaving 7 bases between them. The CDR3 coding sequence is TGTGCCAGCAGACAGGGCGAAGCTTTCTTT. Translating gives CASRQGEAFF.

The chain has TRBV19 and TRBJ2-6, with D perhaps matching TRBD2 (7 bases). The germline V gene encodes CDR1 LNHDA and CDR2 SQIVND (reference sequence). The CDR3 sequence is 20 residues long. With 5 bases removed from V and 2 bases from J, the gap between germline ends came to 25 bases. The CDR3 coding sequence is TGTGCCAGTAGTTTGACGGGGACGGGGGGCGCTTCACCTGGGGCCAACGTCCTGACTTTC. Residues: CASSLTGTGGASPGANVLTF.

V and J are TRBV11-2 and TRBJ2-1; maybe TRBD1 (7 bases). V dropped 0 bases and J dropped 10 bases, with 16 bases sitting between them. Looked up from germline, CDR1 is SGHAT and CDR2 is FQNNGV. The CDR3 consists of 15 residues. CDR3 residues: CASSLDRGAVGEQFF. The CDR3 bases are TGTGCCAGCAGCTTAGACAGGGGGGCCGTTGGGGAGCAGTTCTTC.

Only one count was recorded for this clone. This chain links TRBV29-1 with TRBJ2-7, with D uncertain. This CDR3 spans 15 amino acids. Trimming removed 1 base at V and 2 bases at J, with 15 bases between. Germline lookup yields CDR1 SQVTM and CDR2 ANQGSEA. In DNA, the CDR3 is TGCAGCGTTGAAGTTATGGAACTGGAGACCTACGAGCAGTACTTC. Its translation is CSVEVMELETYEQYF.

CDR3 loop: CASSLVQGNTEAFF. The CDR3, as DNA: TGTGCCAGCAGCTTGGTTCAGGGGAACACTGAAGCTTTCTTT. This chain connects TRBV5-4 to TRBJ1-1; a possible D gene is TRBD1 (5 bases). This CDR3 comprises 14 residues. Germline CDR1 is SGHNT and CDR2 is YYREEE (reference sequence). Trimming pared 0 bases from V and 1 base from J, leaving 7 bases between.

V usage is TRBV25-1 and J usage is TRBJ1-6; 7 nucleotides match TRBD1. This CDR3 region has 13 residues. Trimming cost V 5 bases and J 7 bases; bases outside gene matches: 2. Per germline, CDR1 MGHDK and CDR2 SYGVNS. The CDR3 spells CASSPQGNSPLHF. Written as DNA, the CDR3 is TGTGCCAGCAGTCCACAGGGGAATTCACCCCTCCACTTT.

The rearrangement uses TRBV27 and TRBJ2-2, with 7 positions matching TRBD1. Germline V gene sequence: CDR1 MNHEY, CDR2 SMNVEV (reference sequence). The junction had 7 bases not matched to a gene; V was cut back by 5 bases and J by 4 bases. CDR3 length equals 15 residues. The CDR3 DNA follows: TGTGCCAGCAGTCAGGGACAGCGACCCACCGGGGAGCTGTTTTTT. Translating gives CASSQGQRPTGELFF.

The rearrangement uses TRBV4-2 and TRBJ2-3; 12 bases are a match to TRBD1. V lost 3 bases, J lost 5 bases, and 6 bases stayed unmatched. The CDR3 covers 16 residues. From germline, CDR1 is LGHNA and CDR2 YNFKEQ. The CDR3, as DNA: TGTGCCAGCAGCCAGTCCGGGACAGGGGGCAGAGATACGCAGTATTTT. This translates into CASSQSGTGGRDTQYF.

V is TRBV6-5 and J is TRBJ1-1; the D gene is possibly TRBD1 (5 bases). Germline V gene sequence: CDR1 MNHEY, CDR2 SVGAGI. The CDR3 sequence is 14 residues long. Trimming shortened V by 5 bases and J by 2 bases, and 12 bases separated the two germline ends. DNA of the CDR3: TGTGCCAGCAGTAGCACAGGCTTAAACACTGAAGCTTTCTTT. Translating gives CASSSTGLNTEAFF.

The chain joins TRBV19 to TRBJ2-5; 8 nucleotides match TRBD1. Unmatched junction bases numbered 6, after V lost 5 bases and J lost 1 base. Germline V gene sequence: CDR1 LNHDA, CDR2 SQIVND (reference sequence). The CDR3 sequence is 15 residues long. The CDR3 DNA reads TGTGCCAGTAGTGCACGGACAGGGAGCCAAGAGACCCAGTACTTC. Translated: CASSARTGSQETQYF. The entire variable domain, with the rest obtained from reference TRBV19 and TRBJ2-5, is as follows: DGGITQSPKYLFRKEGQNVTLSCEQNLNHDAMYWYRQDPGQGLRLIYYSQIVNDFQKGDIAEGYSVSREKKESFPLTVTSAQKNPTAFYLCASSARTGSQETQYFGPGTRLLVL.

The rearrangement links TRBV14 to TRBJ2-2; TRBD1 matches 8 bases. The V gene end was trimmed by 4 bases and the J gene end by 4 bases; junction bases not matched to a gene: 8. The CDR3 sequence is 16 residues long. Germline V gives CDR1 SGHDN, CDR2 FVKESK. The CDR3 DNA reads TGTGCCAGCAGCCGCAGGACAGGGAGGTCCACCGGGGAGCTGTTTTTT. Protein product: CASSRRTGRSTGELFF. The full variable domain, with the rest looked up from reference TRBV14 and TRBJ2-2, is EAGVTQFPSHSVIEKGQTVTLRCDPISGHDNLYWYRRVMGKEIKFLLHFVKESKQDESGMPNNRFLAERTGGTYSTLKVQPAELEDSGVYFCASSRRTGRSTGELFFGEGSRLTVL.

The CDR3 DNA is TGTGCCAGCAGCCAGCAGGGGGCCACTGAAGCTTTCTTT. Amino acids: CASSQQGATEAFF. The V and J genes are TRBV7-9 and TRBJ1-1; TRBD1 aligns across 8 bases. The trim removed 5 bases at V and 4 bases at J, leaving 3 bases unmatched. CDR3 length: 13 residues. Germline CDR1 SEHNR, CDR2 FQNEAQ (reference sequence).

The V and J genes are TRBV11-2 and TRBJ2-3; D call uncertain. This CDR3 is 13 amino acids long. Trimming left V 5 bases short and J 11 bases short, with 17 bases between. CDR1 is SGHAT and CDR2 is FQNNGV in the germline V gene. CDR3 DNA: TGTGCCAGCAGCAACTCACCAATGAATGAGCAGTATTTT. It specifies CASSNSPMNEQYF.

This chain links TRBV12-1 with TRBJ2-5; TRBD1 reflects the table's D call only, with no check against the DNA. TRBV12-1 is a pseudogene locus. The CDR3 totals 19 residues. CDR3 in DNA: TGTGCCAGCAGCTGCCGGGACAGGAGAAAAGAAACCATCCAAGAGACCCAGTACTTC. It is translated as CASSCRDRRKETIQETQYF.

The chain is built from TRBV25-1 and TRBJ2-5; D is uncertain. This CDR3 has 14 amino acids. Looked up from germline, CDR1 is MGHDK and CDR2 is SYGVNS. V was pared by 3 bases and J by 5 bases, with 13 bases between. This CDR3 reads CASSDFRYSETQYF. CDR3 DNA: TGTGCCAGCAGTGACTTCAGGTACTCGGAGACCCAGTACTTC.

In DNA form, the CDR3 reads TGTGCCAGCAGTTTATCCCGGAAGGTGGGCGTGCAGTACTTC. Translating it yields CASSLSRKVGVQYF. This chain links TRBV28 with TRBJ2-7; D unresolved. V was trimmed by 1 base and J by 9 bases, leaving 16 bases between them. This CDR3 contains 14 residues. Germline V lookup: CDR1 MDHEN, CDR2 SYDVKM.

This clone was seen a handful of times. The genes are TRBV2 and TRBJ1-4, with D possibly being TRBD1 (5 bases). The CDR3 runs to 11 residues. Trimming shortened V by 5 bases and J by 15 bases, and 13 bases separated the two germline ends. Germline V gene data show CDR1 as SNHLY and CDR2 as FYNNEI. This CDR3 reads CASSSGTWVFF. CDR3 nucleotide sequence: TGTGCCAGCAGTTCCGGGACTTGGGTGTTTTTT.

This chain links TRBV7-2 with TRBJ2-3, with 9 bases matching TRBD2. Per the germline V gene, CDR1 is SGHTA and CDR2 is FQGNSA. The ends lost 4 bases at V and 3 bases at J; junction bases unmatched: 8. This CDR3 region has 16 residues. This chain's CDR3 is CASSSRGSGGTDTQYF. CDR3 coding DNA: TGTGCCAGCAGCTCGAGGGGGAGCGGGGGGACAGATACGCAGTATTTT.

This clone was seen once. The chain has TRBV7-6 and TRBJ2-2; 7 bases are a match to TRBD1. Unmatched junction bases numbered 8, after V lost 6 bases and J lost 7 bases. The CDR3 totals 14 residues. Looked up from germline, CDR1 is SGHVS and CDR2 is FNYEAQ. CDR3 in DNA: TGTGCCAGCAGTGGGGACAGCTCCGTCGGGGAGCTGTTTTTT. This translates into CASSGDSSVGELFF.

This sequence joins TRBV4-3 and TRBJ1-2; D remains ambiguous. Germline V gene sequence: CDR1 LGHNA, CDR2 YSLEER. V lost 0 bases, J lost 2 bases, and 10 bases lay in between. This CDR3 is 15 amino acids long. CDR3 sequence: CASSQEVGRNYGYTF. In DNA, the CDR3 is TGCGCCAGCAGCCAAGAGGTGGGCAGAAACTATGGCTACACCTTC.

A single count supports this clone. The V call is TRBV30, the J call TRBJ1-5; TRBD1 aligns across 7 bases. This CDR3 has 13 residues. In germline, CDR1 is GTSNPN, CDR2 SVGIG (reference sequence). V trimming: 7 bases; J trimming: 2 bases; junction bases outside the gene matches: 5. Here the CDR3 reads CAYSGQGNQPQHF. In nucleotides, the CDR3 is TGTGCCTACTCAGGACAGGGCAATCAGCCCCAGCATTTT.

The gene calls are TRBV2 and TRBJ1-1; 8 bases are shared with TRBD1. From germline, CDR1 is SNHLY and CDR2 FYNNEI. The CDR3 loop spans 17 amino acids. The ends lost 3 bases at V and 2 bases at J; junction bases unmatched: 11. CDR3 protein: CASSDVRDRPINTEAFF. CDR3 sequence (DNA): TGTGCCAGCAGTGATGTCCGGGACAGGCCCATTAACACTGAAGCTTTCTTT.

This rearrangement joins TRBV4-2 to TRBJ2-1, with D possibly TRBD2 on 5 matching bases. Trimming removed 0 bases from V and 2 bases from J, with 8 bases in between. Looked up from germline, CDR1 is LGHNA and CDR2 is YNFKEQ. The CDR3 has 15 residues. CDR3 protein: CASSQDEGTYNEQFF. In DNA form, the CDR3 reads TGTGCCAGCAGCCAAGATGAGGGAACCTACAATGAGCAGTTCTTC.

This sequence joins TRBV2 and TRBJ1-3, with 7 bases that match TRBD1. Trimming took 2 bases from V and 7 from J; bases not matched to a gene: 5. The CDR3 is 14 amino acids. The germline CDR1 and CDR2 sequences are SNHLY and FYNNEI. The CDR3 here is CASSERGPGNTIYF. CDR3 nucleotide sequence: TGTGCCAGCAGTGAAAGGGGGCCCGGGAACACCATATATTTT. Full variable domain (rest looked up from reference TRBV2 and TRBJ1-3): EPEVTQTPSHQVTQMGQEVILRCVPISNHLYFYWYRQILGQKVEFLVSFYNNEISEKSEIFDDQFSVERPDGSNFTLKIRSTKLEDSAMYFCASSERGPGNTIYFGEGSWLTVV.

As regards this clone: A read error may produce the germline difference seen at one junction end. This chain uses TRBV7-7 with TRBJ2-2; 12 bases align to TRBD2. The CDR3 length is 17 residues. Germline CDR1 reads SSHAT; CDR2 reads FNYEAQ (reference sequence). The CDR3 bases are TGTGCTAGCAGCCCCCGGACTAGCGGGGAAAGCACCGGGGAGCTGTTTTTT. Translating it yields CASSPRTSGESTGELFF. Looking up the rest from reference TRBV7-7 and TRBJ2-2 gives the full variable domain: GAGVSQSPRYKVTKRGQDVTLRCDPISSHATLYWYQQALGQGPEFLTYFNYEAQPDKSGLPSDRFSAERPEGSISTLTIQRTEQRDSAMYRCASSPRTSGESTGELFFGEGSRLTVL.

The chain recombines TRBV5-1 with TRBJ2-1; 11 nucleotides line up with TRBD2. Germline CDR1 is SGHRS and CDR2 is YFSETQ. The CDR3 length is 18 residues. Germline trimming cut 0 bases from V and 6 bases from J; bases unmatched to any gene: 11. The CDR3 reads CASSLAGQGTSGGNEQFF. In DNA form, the CDR3 reads TGCGCCAGCAGCTTGGCGGGGCAAGGAACTAGCGGGGGCAATGAGCAGTTCTTC.

The chain links TRBV6-1 to TRBJ1-3; D is possibly TRBD1 (5 bases). The germline V and J ends were trimmed by 1 base and 0 bases, with 7 bases remaining between them. Germline values: CDR1 MNHNS, CDR2 SASEGT. CDR3 length equals 15 residues. CDR3 protein: CASSEVGGSGNTIYF. The CDR3 bases are TGTGCCAGCAGTGAAGTGGGGGGCTCTGGAAACACCATATATTTT.

V usage is TRBV19 and J usage is TRBJ1-2; possible D gene TRBD1, 5 bases. Trimming left V 5 bases short and J 2 bases short, with 15 bases between. The CDR3 covers 15 residues. The germline V gene has CDR1 LNHDA and CDR2 SQIVND (reference sequence). CDR3 residues: CASSPIPRGNYGYTF. In DNA form, the CDR3 reads TGTGCCAGTAGTCCAATTCCTCGGGGGAACTATGGCTACACCTTC.

The chain recombines TRBV30 with TRBJ1-1, with D maybe TRBD1 (6 bases). The V and J ends lost 4 bases and 0 bases respectively, with 15 bases between them. The length of the CDR3 is 15 residues. Germline CDR1 is GTSNPN and CDR2 is SVGIG (reference sequence). CDR3 sequence (DNA): TGTGCCTGGAAGCGGGGGCGGGCCTTGAACACTGAAGCTTTCTTT. This gives the protein CAWKRGRALNTEAFF.

This clone appeared once. The rearrangement joins TRBV5-4 to TRBJ1-1; D unresolved. CDR3 length: 12 amino acids. Trimming shortened V by 3 bases and J by 3 bases, and 6 bases separated the two germline ends. Germline CDR1 and CDR2: SGHNT and YYREEE (reference sequence). CDR3 loop: CASSSVDTEAFF. CDR3 sequence (DNA): TGTGCCAGCAGCTCCGTCGACACTGAAGCTTTCTTT.